This T cell receptor (beta chain) was observed in a study of OX40 agonist ivuxolimab in advanced cancers. Findings and limits, study-wide: The expanded peripheral T cells' antigen specificity was not determined.

The CDR3 is 12 amino acids. CDR1 is SGDLS, CDR2 YYNGEE, per germline. Trimming pared 4 bases from V and 6 bases from J, leaving 10 bases between. TCRdb's table, derived via immunoSEQ multiplex PCR, lists solely in-frame clones and lacks some. The data hold 60,000 to 75,000 clones, with around 88% observed a single time. Note on this clone: Its antigen is not known.

Blood specimens came from baseline, cycle 4 day 1, and cycle 7 day 1. The V and J genes are TRBV9 and TRBJ1-1; unclear D gene. Sequences were derived from CD4+ or CD8+ T cells sorted from blood, sampled in a trial of the OX40 agonist ivuxolimab. This clonotype was obtained from an adult with an advanced solid tumor such as melanoma, head and neck, liver or kidney cancer. The CDR3 loop reads CASSLNGAEAFF. CDR3 nucleotides: TGTGCCAGCAGCCTGAATGGTGCTGAAGCTTTCTTT.